A selection of T cell receptor beta chains follows, all from one sample in a study of OX40 agonist ivuxolimab in advanced cancers. Here immunoSEQ multiplex PCR was the method, and the copy in TCRdb shows in-frame clones only, minus some. Here the sample spans around 80,000 clones, approximately 79% being singletons. The source material was CD4+ or CD8+ T cells sorted from blood, sampled in a trial of the OX40 agonist ivuxolimab. The receptors originated from an adult with an advanced solid tumor such as melanoma, head and neck, liver or kidney cancer. CDR3s include the opening cysteine and the closing phenylalanine or tryptophan. A D gene is named only where the DNA matches it firmly. Size tells how often a clone was seen (once, few, many) or the class of an expanded clone, and some rows leave it out.

d_call | j_call | clone_size | v_call | cdr3_nt | cdr3_aa
. | TRBJ2-2 | . | TRBV28 | TGTGCCAGCAGTTGGCCCCCAGGTTCGAGGACCGGGGAGCTGTTTTTT | CASSWPPGSRTGELFF
. | TRBJ2-2 | once | TRBV6-4 | TGTGCCAGCAGTGACTCGAGGGGGGCCGGGGAGCTGTTTTTT | CASSDSRGAGELFF
. | TRBJ2-1 | . | TRBV5-6 | TGTGCCAGCAGCTTGGTGGGACCGAGAAATGAGCAGTTCTTC | CASSLVGPRNEQFF
. | TRBJ2-1 | once | TRBV27 | TGTGCCAGCAGTACTATACTCCAGGGTGATGAGCAGTTCTTC | CASSTILQGDEQFF
TRBD2 | TRBJ2-1 | . | TRBV15 | TGTGCCACCAGCCGCACGGGGGGCAATGAGCAGTTCTTC | CATSRTGGNEQFF
. | TRBJ1-1 | few | TRBV20-1 | TGCAGTGCTAGAGCAGGGGTTGAAGCTTTCTTT | CSARAGVEAFF
. | TRBJ1-1 | . | TRBV28 | TGTGCCAGCAGTATAGGGGCAAGGAACACTGAAGCTTTCTTT | CASSIGARNTEAFF
TRBD2 | TRBJ2-5 | once | TRBV11-2 | TGTGCCAGCAGCCAACCGTCTAGCGGGGGGGCCCAGTACTTC | CASSQPSSGGAQYF
TRBD1 | TRBJ2-4 | once | TRBV10-3 | TGTGCCATCAGTGGAGAATCGGGACAGGGGACCCAAATGGACATTCAGTACTTC | CAISGESGQGTQMDIQYF
TRBD1 | TRBJ2-7 | . | TRBV7-2 | TGTGCCAGCACCATTATGGGGGACAGGGGGTCCTACGAGCAGTACTTC | CASTIMGDRGSYEQYF